This is a list of T cell receptor beta chains from one sample in a study of radiation and T cells in renal cell carcinoma. The assay was immunoSEQ multiplex PCR, and TCRdb's table has in-frame clones only and misses some. The table records 120,000 or so clones, over 75% of them present only once. The starting material was blood, obtained from a patient whose treatment included radiotherapy and nephrectomy. Source of these receptors: an older woman with renal cell carcinoma. Both conserved end residues are part of each CDR3. The D gene is left open where the match is weak. Clone size is given for some rows only: seen once, a few or many times, or a class if the clone is expanded.

few TRBJ1-1 TRBD1 TRBV2 TGTGCCAGCAGTAGACTCCAGGGGGCGAGGACTGAAGCTTTCTTT CASSRLQGARTEAFF
few TRBJ2-3 NA TRBV6-1 TGTGCCAGCAGAGAGGCAGGGGAAGATACGCAGTATTTT CASREAGEDTQYF
NA TRBJ2-7 TRBD1 TRBV5-6 TGTGCCAGCAGCCCGCTGACAGGGGGCGACTACGAGCAGTACTTC CASSPLTGGDYEQYF
NA TRBJ1-3 NA TRBV9 TGTGCCAGCAGCGTAGAGGGGGGAGGAAACACCATATATTTT CASSVEGGGNTIYF
NA TRBJ2-7 NA TRBV5-4 TGTGCCAGCAGCTTGTTTTGGGACAACTCCTACGAGCAGTACTTC CASSLFWDNSYEQYF
NA TRBJ2-3 NA TRBV6-5 TGTGCCAGCAGTCTCCAGAGCACAGATACGCAGTATTTT CASSLQSTDTQYF
NA TRBJ1-4 NA TRBV27 TGTGCCAGCAGTTTCGGGGTCGGGGGAGCTAATGAAAAACTGTTTTTT CASSFGVGGANEKLFF
NA TRBJ2-1 NA TRBV7-3 TGTGCCAGCAGCTTGACAGAAGCCTCCTACAATGAGCAGTTCTTC CASSLTEASYNEQFF
NA TRBJ2-5 NA TRBV5-1 TGCGCCAGCAGCTTTTCGTCTAACCCCCAACAAGAGACCCAGTACTTC CASSFSSNPQQETQYF
NA TRBJ1-2 TRBD1 TRBV9 TGTGCCAGCAGCGTGGGGGACAGCCCTGGATCTGGCTACACCTTC CASSVGDSPGSGYTF
NA TRBJ2-5 NA TRBV7-3 TGTGCCAGCAGCTCAGGAGGACTACAAGAGACCCAGTACTTC CASSSGGLQETQYF
NA TRBJ1-1 NA TRBV6-5 TGTGCCAGCAGTGGGGGCGAGAACACTGAAGCTTTCTTT CASSGGENTEAFF
NA TRBJ2-1 NA TRBV5-1 TGCGCCAGCAGCTTAGAAACTCTCTCCTACAATGAGCAGTTCTTC CASSLETLSYNEQFF
NA TRBJ1-2 NA TRBV28 TGTGCCAGCAGCATTCTCGGGGTCTATGGCTACACCTTC CASSILGVYGYTF
NA TRBJ2-2 TRBD1 TRBV5-4 TGTGCCAGCAGCTGGGCCGGGACAGCTAACACCGGGGAGCTGTTTTTT CASSWAGTANTGELFF
NA TRBJ2-3 NA TRBV30 TGTGCCTGGAGTGTATCGTCAGGGGTGACAGATACGCAGTATTTT CAWSVSSGVTDTQYF
NA TRBJ1-2 NA TRBV19 TGTGCCAGTAGCCATGACGCACAGGGAAACTATGGCTACACCTTC CASSHDAQGNYGYTF
NA TRBJ2-1 TRBD2 TRBV28 TGTGCCAGCAGCCTCCTGGGAGGGAATAAGAATGAGCAGTTCTTC CASSLLGGNKNEQFF
NA TRBJ1-1 NA TRBV7-9 TGTGCCAGCAGCTTAAATGTGGAGGAAGCTTTCTTT CASSLNVEEAFF
NA TRBJ2-6 NA TRBV4-1 TGCGCCAGCAGCCAAGAGCAGGGAATATTATCTGGGGCCAACGTCCTGACTTTC CASSQEQGILSGANVLTF
NA TRBJ1-6 NA TRBV7-9 TGTGCCAGCAGCTTTAAGGGGGGTGGCGATTCACCCCTCCACTTT CASSFKGGGDSPLHF
NA TRBJ2-3 NA TRBV6-4 TGTGCCAGCAGTGTTGGAGGGATTGGACCGGTAGATACGCAGTATTTT CASSVGGIGPVDTQYF
NA TRBJ1-1 NA TRBV30 TGTGCCTGGAGTCGTAGGGGTGTCCAGGGGTTAGCTTTCTTT CAWSRRGVQGLAFF
NA TRBJ1-2 NA TRBV6-1 TGTGCCAGCAGTGAATGGGCCAGGGAAGGGCCCTACTATGGCTACACCTTC CASSEWAREGPYYGYTF
NA TRBJ2-7 TRBD2 TRBV4-3 TGCGCCAGCAGCCCCCGACTAGCGGGAGAAAACGAGCAGTACTTC CASSPRLAGENEQYF
NA TRBJ2-1 TRBD2 TRBV19 TGTGCCAGTAGCACGACTAGCGGGAGCTACAATGAGCAGTTCTTC CASSTTSGSYNEQFF
few TRBJ1-2 NA TRBV4-2 TGTGCCAGCAGCCAAGATCCCGGGAATTTCGGGGAGGATGGCTACACCTTC CASSQDPGNFGEDGYTF
NA TRBJ1-4 NA TRBV23-1 TGCGCCAGCAGTCAGCCAACAGGGCTGGGGAAACTGTTTTTT CASSQPTGLGKLFF
NA TRBJ2-7 TRBD1 TRBV7-2 TGTGCCAGCAGCCGGGACAGAGTCTACGAGCAGTACTTC CASSRDRVYEQYF